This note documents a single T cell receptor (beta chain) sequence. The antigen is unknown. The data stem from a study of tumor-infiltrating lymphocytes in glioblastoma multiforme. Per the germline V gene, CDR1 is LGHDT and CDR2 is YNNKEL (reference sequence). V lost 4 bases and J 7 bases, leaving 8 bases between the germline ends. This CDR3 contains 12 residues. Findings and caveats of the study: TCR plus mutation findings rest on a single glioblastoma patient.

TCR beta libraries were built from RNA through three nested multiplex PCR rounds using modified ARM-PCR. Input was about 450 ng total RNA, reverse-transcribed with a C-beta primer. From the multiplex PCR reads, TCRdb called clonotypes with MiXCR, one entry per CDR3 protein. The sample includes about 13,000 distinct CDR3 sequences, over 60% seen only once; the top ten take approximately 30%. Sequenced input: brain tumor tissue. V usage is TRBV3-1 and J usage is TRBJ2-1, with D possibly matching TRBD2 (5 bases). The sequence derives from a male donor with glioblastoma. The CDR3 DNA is TGTGCCAGCAGCCTCACTAGTAATGAGCAGTTCTTC. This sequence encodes CASSLTSNEQFF.